The rows below give T cell receptor beta chains drawn from one sample of a study of shared clonotypes between healthy human individuals. The table came from immunoSEQ multiplex PCR; TCRdb's copy has only in-frame clones and leaves some out. The sample includes around 2.1 million clones, approximately 95% of them seen just once. Specimen: naive CD4+ T cells sorted from blood. The origin of the receptors is a man younger than 35 in good health. The CDR3 runs from the conserved cysteine through the conserved F or W. The order of the fields is clone size, V gene, CDR3 protein. Clone size is not always given. Where it is, it says once, few, many or a class for expanded clones.

abundance: .
v_gene: TRBV5-1
CDR3aa: CASSLVVAGGESYEQYF

abundance: .
v_gene: TRBV19
CDR3aa: CASSIAGLSSYNEQFF

abundance: .
v_gene: TRBV11-2
CDR3aa: CASSLAGTYNEQFF

abundance: once
v_gene: TRBV7-3
CDR3aa: CASSLRARDTEAFF

abundance: few
v_gene: TRBV11-2
CDR3aa: CASSLNTGELFF

abundance: .
v_gene: TRBV15
CDR3aa: CATSRDPGRSPLYNEQFF

abundance: .
v_gene: TRBV4-1
CDR3aa: CASSLGQVPTNEKLFF

abundance: .
v_gene: TRBV5-1
CDR3aa: CASSPALNTEAFF

abundance: once
v_gene: TRBV6-1
CDR3aa: CASSAGAGGADTQYF

abundance: once
v_gene: TRBV6-1
CDR3aa: CASRQGTPYEQYF

abundance: .
v_gene: TRBV5-1
CDR3aa: CASSSGQISNSPLHF

abundance: once
v_gene: TRBV18
CDR3aa: CASSLPSTDTQYF